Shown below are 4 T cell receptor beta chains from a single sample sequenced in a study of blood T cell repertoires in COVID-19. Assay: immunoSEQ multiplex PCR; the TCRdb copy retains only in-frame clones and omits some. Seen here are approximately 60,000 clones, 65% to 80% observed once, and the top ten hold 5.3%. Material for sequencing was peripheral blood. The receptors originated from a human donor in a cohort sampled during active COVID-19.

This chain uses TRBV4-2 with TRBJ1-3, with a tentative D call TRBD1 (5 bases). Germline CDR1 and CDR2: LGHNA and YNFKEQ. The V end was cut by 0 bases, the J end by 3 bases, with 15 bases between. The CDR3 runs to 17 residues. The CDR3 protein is CASSQDMAGPVGNTIYF. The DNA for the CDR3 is TGTGCCAGCAGCCAAGATATGGCAGGGCCTGTTGGAAACACCATATATTTT.

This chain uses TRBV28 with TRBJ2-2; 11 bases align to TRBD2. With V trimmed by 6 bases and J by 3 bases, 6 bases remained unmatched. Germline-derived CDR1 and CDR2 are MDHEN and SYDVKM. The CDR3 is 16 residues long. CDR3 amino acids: CASRKLAGAYTGELFF. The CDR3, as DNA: TGTGCCAGCAGAAAACTAGCGGGGGCCTACACCGGGGAGCTGTTTTTT.

Here the CDR3 DNA reads TGTGCCACCAGCAGCGCGGGGTTGAGGTACGAGCAGTACTTC. Translated: CATSSAGLRYEQYF. The V and J genes are TRBV15 and TRBJ2-7, with D maybe TRBD2 (6 bases). Per the germline V gene, CDR1 is LNHNV and CDR2 is YYDKDF (reference sequence). The CDR3 covers 14 residues. With 3 bases removed from V and 4 bases from J, the gap between germline ends came to 13 bases.

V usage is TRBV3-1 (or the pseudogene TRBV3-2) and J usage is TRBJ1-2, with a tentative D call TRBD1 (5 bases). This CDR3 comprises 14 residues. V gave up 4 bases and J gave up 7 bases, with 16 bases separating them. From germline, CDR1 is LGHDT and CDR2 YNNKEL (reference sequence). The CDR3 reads CASSPLGGTGGYTF. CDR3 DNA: TGTGCCAGCAGCCCCTTGGGGGGTACGGGTGGCTACACCTTC.